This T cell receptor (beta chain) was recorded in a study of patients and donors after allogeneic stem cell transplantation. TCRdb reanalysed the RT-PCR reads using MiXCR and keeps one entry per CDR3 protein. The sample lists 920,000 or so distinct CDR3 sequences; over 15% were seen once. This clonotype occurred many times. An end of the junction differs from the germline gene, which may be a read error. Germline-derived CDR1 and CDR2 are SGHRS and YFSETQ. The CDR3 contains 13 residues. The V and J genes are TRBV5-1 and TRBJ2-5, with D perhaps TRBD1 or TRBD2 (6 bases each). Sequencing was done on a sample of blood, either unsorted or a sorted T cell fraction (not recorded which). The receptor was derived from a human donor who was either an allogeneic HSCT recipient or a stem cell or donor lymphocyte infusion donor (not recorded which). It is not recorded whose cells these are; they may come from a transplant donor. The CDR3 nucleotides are TGTGCCAGCAGTTTAGGGGGGCGAGAGACCCAGTACTTC. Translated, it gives CASSLGGRETQYF.